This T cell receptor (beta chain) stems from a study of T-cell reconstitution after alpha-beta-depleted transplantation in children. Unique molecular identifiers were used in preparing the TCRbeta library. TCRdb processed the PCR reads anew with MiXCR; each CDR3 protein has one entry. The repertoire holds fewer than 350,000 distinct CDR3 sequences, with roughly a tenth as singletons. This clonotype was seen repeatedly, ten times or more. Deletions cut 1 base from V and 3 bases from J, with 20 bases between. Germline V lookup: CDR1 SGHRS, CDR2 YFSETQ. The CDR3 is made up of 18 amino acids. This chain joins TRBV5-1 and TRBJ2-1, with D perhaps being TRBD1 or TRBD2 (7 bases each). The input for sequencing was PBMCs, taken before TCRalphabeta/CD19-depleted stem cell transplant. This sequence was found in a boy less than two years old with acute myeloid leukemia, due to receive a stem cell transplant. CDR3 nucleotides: TGCGCCAGCAGCTTGAACGGGGGAGGGGGCGTTCTCTACAATGAGCAGTTCTTC. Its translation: CASSLNGGGGVLYNEQFF. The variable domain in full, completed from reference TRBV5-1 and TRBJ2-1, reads KAGVTQTPRYLIKTRGQQVTLSCSPISGHRSVSWYQQTPGQGLQFLFEYFSETQRNKGNFPGRFSGRQFSNSRSEMNVSTLELGDSALYLCASSLNGGGGVLYNEQFFGPGTRLTVL.